The present T cell receptor (beta chain) was sequenced within a study of blood T cell repertoires in COVID-19. The CDR3 runs 15 residues. CDR1 is GTSNPN, CDR2 SVGIG, per germline (reference sequence). V shed 1 base and J 2 bases; nucleotides not matched to a gene: 4. Some clones are missing from TCRdb's copy, which holds only in-frame ones; the method was immunoSEQ multiplex PCR. The sample carries about 270,000 clones, about 91% recorded once. This chain connects TRBV30 to TRBJ2-3, with 9 bases lining up with TRBD2. Source material: PBMCs or T cells enriched from blood (not recorded which). The sequence came from a woman aged 40 to 50 with acute COVID-19. For the CDR3, the DNA is TGTGCCTGGAGTGGTCTAGCGGGGTTCACAGATACGCAGTATTTT. This sequence encodes CAWSGLAGFTDTQYF.